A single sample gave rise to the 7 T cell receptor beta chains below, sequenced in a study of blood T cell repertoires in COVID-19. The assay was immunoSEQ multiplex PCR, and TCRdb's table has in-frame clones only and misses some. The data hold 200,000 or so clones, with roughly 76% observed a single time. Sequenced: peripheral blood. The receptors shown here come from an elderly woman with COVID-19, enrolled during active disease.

Here the CDR3 reads CSVDLLWGHDVEGYTF. The DNA for the CDR3 is TGCAGCGTTGACCTCTTGTGGGGGCACGATGTAGAAGGCTACACCTTC. This chain joins TRBV29-1 and TRBJ1-2; the D gene is possibly TRBD1 (6 bases). CDR1 SQVTM and CDR2 ANQGSEA come from the germline V gene. V was pared by 3 bases and J by 8 bases, with 25 bases between. There are 16 residues in the CDR3.

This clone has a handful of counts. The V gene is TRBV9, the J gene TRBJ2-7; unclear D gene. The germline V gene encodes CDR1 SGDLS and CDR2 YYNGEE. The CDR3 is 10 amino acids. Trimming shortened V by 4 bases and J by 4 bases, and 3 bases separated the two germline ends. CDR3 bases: TGTGCCAGCAGCCTTTACGAGCAGTACTTC. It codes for CASSLYEQYF. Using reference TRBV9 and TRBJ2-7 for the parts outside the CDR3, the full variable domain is DSGVTQTPKHLITATGQRVTLRCSPRSGDLSVYWYQQSLDQGLQFLIQYYNGEERAKGNILERFSAQQFPDLHSELNLSSLELGDSALYFCASSLYEQYFGPGTRLTVT.

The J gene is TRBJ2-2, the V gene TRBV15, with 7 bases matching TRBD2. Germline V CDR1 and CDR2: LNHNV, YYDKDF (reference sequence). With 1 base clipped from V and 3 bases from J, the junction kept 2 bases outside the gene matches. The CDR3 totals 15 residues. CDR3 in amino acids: CATSRGGLDTGELFF. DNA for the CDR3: TGTGCCACCAGCAGAGGAGGACTAGACACCGGGGAGCTGTTTTTT. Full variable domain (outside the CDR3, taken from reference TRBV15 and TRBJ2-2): DAMVIQNPRYQVTQFGKPVTLSCSQTLNHNVMYWYQQKSSQAPKLLFHYYDKDFNNEADTPDNFQSRRPNTSFCFLDIRSPGLGDTAMYLCATSRGGLDTGELFFGEGSRLTVL.

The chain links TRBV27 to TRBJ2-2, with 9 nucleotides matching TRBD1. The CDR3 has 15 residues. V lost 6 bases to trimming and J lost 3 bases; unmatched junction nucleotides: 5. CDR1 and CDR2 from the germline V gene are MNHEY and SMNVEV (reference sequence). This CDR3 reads CASRPDRGDTGELFF. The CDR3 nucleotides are TGTGCCAGCAGGCCGGACAGGGGAGACACCGGGGAGCTGTTTTTT.

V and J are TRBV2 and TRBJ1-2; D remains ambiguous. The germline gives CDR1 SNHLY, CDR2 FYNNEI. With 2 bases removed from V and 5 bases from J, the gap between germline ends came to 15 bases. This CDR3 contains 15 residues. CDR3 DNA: TGTGCCAGCAGTGAAATTCTGACCGGACTGTATGGCTACACCTTC. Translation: CASSEILTGLYGYTF.

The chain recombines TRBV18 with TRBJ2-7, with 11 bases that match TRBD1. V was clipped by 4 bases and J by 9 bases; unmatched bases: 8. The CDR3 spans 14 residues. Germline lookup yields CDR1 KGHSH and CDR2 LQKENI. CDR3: CASSHGDRGLVQYF. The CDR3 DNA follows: TGTGCCAGCTCACACGGGGACAGGGGGTTGGTGCAGTACTTC.

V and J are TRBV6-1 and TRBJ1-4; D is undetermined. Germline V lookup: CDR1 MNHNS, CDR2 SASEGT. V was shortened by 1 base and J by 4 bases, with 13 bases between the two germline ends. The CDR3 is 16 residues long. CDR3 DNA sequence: TGTGCCAGCAGTGAAGGGCCCGCCATCCTTAATGAAAAACTGTTTTTT. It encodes CASSEGPAILNEKLFF.